This TCR beta chain is from a study of shared clonotypes between healthy human individuals. Study observations and caveats: Around 4.9% of naive CD4 clonotypes were shared across a handful of donors.

On this clone: Its matching antigen is unknown.

TCRdb keeps only in-frame clones here, not all; method: immunoSEQ multiplex PCR. The repertoire holds 2 million to 2.5 million clones, with under 97% as singletons. Germline assignment: CDR1 SGDLS and CDR2 YYNGEE. V lost 3 bases and J 6 bases, leaving 12 bases between the germline ends. The CDR3 covers 14 residues. Splitting the CD4+ cells yielded a CD45RA+ naive subset and a CD45RA-negative memory subset. V usage is TRBV9 and J usage is TRBJ2-2; the D is unclear. The receptor's source is a man between 18 and 29 years old in good health. The specimen sequenced was naive CD4+ T cells sorted from blood. The subset: CD45RA+ positively selected. The CDR3 loop reads CASSAAIVSGELFF. The CDR3 nucleotides read TGTGCCAGCAGCGCAGCGATAGTCTCCGGGGAGCTGTTTTTT.